This T cell receptor beta chain comes out of a study of blood T cell repertoires in COVID-19. Overall study: Acute and convalescent COVID-19 samples came from the United States, Italy and Spain. In each case, the material was cDNA or gDNA derived from T cells, B-cell-depleted T cells, or PBMCs.

How the authors handled the data: Nucleated cell counts were estimated from reference gene primer amplification. Only in-frame clones appear in the TCRdb table, and some are missing; sequencing was by immunoSEQ multiplex PCR. D and trimming come from the DNA, and the V and J calls and clone size come from that table. This table has 200,000 to 300,000 clones, 65% to 90% appearing once. Trimming removed 2 bases from V and 7 bases from J; junction bases left unmatched: 1. The V gene's germline CDR1 is MNHEY and CDR2 SVGAGI. CDR3 length: 14 amino acids. The sequencing input was peripheral blood. The chain links TRBV6-5 to TRBJ2-2, with 10 bases that match TRBD1. This sequence was found in a man aged 35 to 55 who had recovered from COVID-19. DNA of the CDR3: TGTGCCAGCAGTTACGGACAGGGGGGCGGGGAGCTGTTTTTT. Translation: CASSYGQGGGELFF.